This T cell receptor beta chain came from a study of patients and donors after allogeneic stem cell transplantation. Relative to its sample, this clonotype is medium-sized. The CDR3 spans 15 residues. Trimming removed 1 base from V and 5 bases from J, with 9 bases in between. CDR1 MNHEY and CDR2 SVGAGI come from the germline V gene. TCRdb itself ran the RT-PCR reads through MiXCR, one entry per CDR3 protein. In the table there are some 10,000 distinct CDR3 sequences, roughly 4.3% of which are singletons. V is TRBV6-5 and J is TRBJ1-6; no clear D. This clonotype was obtained from a human donor who was either an allogeneic HSCT recipient or a stem cell or donor lymphocyte infusion donor (not recorded which). It is not recorded whose cells these are; they may come from a transplant donor. Material for sequencing was blood, either unsorted or a sorted T cell fraction (not recorded which). The CDR3 DNA sequence: TGTGCCAGCAGTTACTTCTGGGGAGATAATTCACCCCTCCACTTT. Its translation: CASSYFWGDNSPLHF.